The 26 T cell receptor beta chains below were found in one sample sequenced in a study of persistence of HIV-infected CD4 T cells. These TCRs are of unknown antigen specificity. This nonspecific control used anti-CD3/anti-CD28 bead stimulation of CD4+ T cells. CD4+ T cells upregulating both CD40 ligand and CD69 were sorted as responding cells. The libraries were made with immunoSEQ version 4 in survey mode. Repertoires were generated with immunoSEQ multiplex PCR, while TCRdb's copy carries only in-frame clones and drops some. This sample has 40,000 to 45,000 clones, with approximately 91% found just once. The material sequenced was CD4+ T cells sorted from PBMCs after approximately 20-hour stimulation, taken from a patient who received antiretroviral therapy. These receptors were collected from an adult man with HIV who was CMV-seropositive.

This chain joins TRBV6-5 and TRBJ1-5; D remains ambiguous. CDR1 and CDR2 from the germline V gene are MNHEY and SVGAGI. This CDR3 has 14 residues. V was cut by 7 bases and J by 2 bases, with 12 bases left in between. For the CDR3, the DNA is TGTGCCAGCACTTGGGGTAGGGGCAATCAGCCCCAGCATTTT. This encodes CASTWGRGNQPQHF.

The V call is TRBV2, the J call TRBJ1-5; 7 nucleotides align to TRBD1. J gave up 7 bases and V 2 bases, and 8 bases lay outside the gene matches. CDR1 is SNHLY, CDR2 FYNNEI, per germline. The CDR3 spans 15 residues. CDR3 sequence: CASSEPTTGNQPQHF. CDR3 nucleotide sequence: TGTGCCAGCAGTGAACCTACGACAGGGAACCAGCCCCAGCATTTT.

The chain is built from TRBV5-1 and TRBJ1-3; no clear D gene. Germline assignment: CDR1 SGHRS and CDR2 YFSETQ. The germline V and J ends were trimmed by 2 bases and 0 bases, with 6 bases remaining between them. The CDR3 length is 14 residues. This CDR3 reads CASSFGDSGNTIYF. DNA of the CDR3: TGCGCCAGCAGCTTTGGCGACTCTGGAAACACCATATATTTT.

This chain joins TRBV6-5 and TRBJ2-1, with 12 positions matching TRBD2. CDR1 is MNHEY, CDR2 SVGAGI, per germline. Trimming cost V 11 bases and J 2 bases; bases outside gene matches: 7. This CDR3 region has 15 residues. DNA for the CDR3: TGTGCCTGCCGACTAGCGGGGGACCCCTACAATGAGCAGTTCTTC. Translation gives CACRLAGDPYNEQFF.

The chain uses TRBV10-1 and TRBJ2-2; D may be TRBD1 (7 bases). The germline V and J ends were trimmed by 7 bases and 3 bases, with 15 bases remaining between them. The CDR3 runs 15 residues. Germline CDR1 is WNHNN and CDR2 is SYGVQD (reference sequence). CDR3 residues: CASKPGRGDTGELFF. CDR3 coding DNA: TGCGCCAGCAAACCGGGCAGGGGGGACACCGGGGAGCTGTTTTTT.

The rearrangement uses TRBV7-3 and TRBJ1-1, with unresolved D. Trimming cost V 2 bases and J 2 bases, with 12 bases left between them. This CDR3 contains 15 residues. Looked up from germline, CDR1 is SGHTA and CDR2 is FQGTGA. The chain's CDR3 is CASSLLAGSNTEAFF. The DNA for the CDR3 is TGTGCCAGCAGCTTATTAGCAGGTTCAAACACTGAAGCTTTCTTT.

The rearrangement links TRBV6-5 to TRBJ2-3, with 8 bases lining up with TRBD1. V gave up 6 bases and J gave up 1 base; unmatched junction bases: 6. This CDR3 is 15 amino acids long. CDR1 and CDR2 (germline): MNHEY, SVGAGI. CDR3 nucleotides: TGTGCCAGCAGGGGCAGGGGGCTCGGCACAGATACGCAGTATTTT. Its translation: CASRGRGLGTDTQYF.

This clone was detected only once. As DNA, the CDR3 is TGTGCCAGCAGGCCCGGGACCCTAGGGAGTTCACCCCTCCACTTT. This codes for CASRPGTLGSSPLHF. This chain joins TRBV9 and TRBJ1-6; weak D call: TRBD1 (5 bases). This CDR3 has 15 residues. The germline gives CDR1 SGDLS, CDR2 YYNGEE. The ends were cut back, 5 bases at V and 9 bases at J, with 18 bases in the middle.

CDR3 in DNA: TGTGCCAGCCAGATGGGGACAGGCTACGAGCAGTACTTC. Its protein is CASQMGTGYEQYF. The J gene is TRBJ2-7, the V gene TRBV28; TRBD1 aligns across 8 bases. The J segment lost 3 bases and the V segment lost 8 bases, leaving 6 bases of the junction unmatched. The CDR3 is made up of 13 amino acids. Germline values: CDR1 MDHEN, CDR2 SYDVKM.

The chain links TRBV5-1 to TRBJ2-1, with 8 bases that match TRBD1. The CDR3 covers 15 residues. Germline V gives CDR1 SGHRS, CDR2 YFSETQ. Trimming cost V 0 bases and J 5 bases; bases outside gene matches: 4. Here the CDR3 reads CASSLGAGGHNEQFF. CDR3 nucleotides: TGCGCCAGCAGCTTGGGGGCAGGGGGCCACAATGAGCAGTTCTTC.

CDR3 loop: CATSRDPGLNEKLFF. CDR3 sequence (DNA): TGTGCCACCAGCAGAGATCCCGGATTGAATGAAAAACTGTTTTTT. The chain joins TRBV15 to TRBJ1-4; no firm D call. Germline V gene data show CDR1 as LNHNV and CDR2 as YYDKDF (reference sequence). Trimming cost V 0 bases and J 5 bases, with 10 bases left between them. This CDR3 is 15 amino acids long. Together with reference TRBV15 and TRBJ1-4, the CDR3 gives the full variable domain: DAMVIQNPRYQVTQFGKPVTLSCSQTLNHNVMYWYQQKSSQAPKLLFHYYDKDFNNEADTPDNFQSRRPNTSFCFLDIRSPGLGDTAMYLCATSRDPGLNEKLFFGSGTQLSVL.

This chain connects TRBV6-5 to TRBJ2-6, with D possibly being TRBD1 (6 bases). The V end lost 10 bases, the J end lost 1 base, and 8 bases lay between the germline ends. Germline loops: CDR1 MNHEY, CDR2 SVGAGI. The CDR3 totals 13 residues. CDR3 loop: CATRGSGANVLTF. CDR3 bases: TGTGCCACCAGGGGATCTGGGGCCAACGTCCTGACTTTC.

The chain employs TRBV7-2 and TRBJ2-7; TRBD2 agrees at 10 bases. Germline V gene data show CDR1 as SGHTA and CDR2 as FQGNSA. The CDR3 length is 17 residues. The junction had 13 bases not matched to a gene; V was cut back by 4 bases and J by 4 bases. CDR3 region: CASSSFSQRGGGYEQYF. The CDR3 bases are TGTGCCAGCAGCTCCTTCTCGCAGCGGGGGGGCGGGTACGAGCAGTACTTC.

This clone was seen more than once but under ten times. One end of the junction does not line up with germline, which may come from a read error. CDR3: CASKGPDSTHTQYF. As DNA, the CDR3 is TGTGCCAGCAAAGGTCCGGACAGCACACATACGCAGTATTTT. The chain carries TRBV28 and TRBJ2-3, with TRBD1 as a possible D gene (6 bases). Germline V gives CDR1 MDHEN, CDR2 SYDVKM. The CDR3 is 14 residues long.

The J gene is TRBJ1-2, the V gene TRBV30; D is possibly TRBD1 (6 bases). The CDR3 spans 13 residues. V was shortened by 3 bases and J by 2 bases, with 10 bases between the two germline ends. The germline V gene encodes CDR1 GTSNPN and CDR2 SVGIG (reference sequence). The CDR3 region is CAWRDSFNYGYTF. CDR3 sequence (DNA): TGTGCCTGGAGGGACAGCTTCAACTATGGCTACACCTTC.

This clone showed up just once. The rearrangement uses TRBV27 and TRBJ2-7; 7 nucleotides line up with TRBD1. The CDR3 extends over 14 amino acids. In germline, CDR1 is MNHEY, CDR2 SMNVEV (reference sequence). The J segment lost 4 bases and the V segment lost 6 bases, leaving 9 bases of the junction unmatched. CDR3 region: CASSYRQGPYEQYF. The CDR3 bases are TGTGCCAGCAGCTACCGACAGGGCCCTTACGAGCAGTACTTC.

The J gene is TRBJ2-3, the V gene TRBV6-4; 8 nucleotides agree with TRBD2. CDR3 size: 15 residues. Germline V CDR1 and CDR2: MRHNA, SNTAGT. The junction had 9 bases not matched to a gene; V was cut back by 2 bases and J by 8 bases. The chain's CDR3 is CASSDQSGGRGTQYF. CDR3 in DNA: TGTGCCAGCAGTGACCAAAGCGGGGGCCGGGGTACGCAGTATTTT.

In DNA form, the CDR3 reads TGTGCCAGCAGCTTGAATTTCGGGGCCTCGTACAATGAGCAGTTCTTC. Translated, it gives CASSLNFGASYNEQFF. This chain connects TRBV7-8 to TRBJ2-1; D possibly uses TRBD1 or TRBD2 (5 bases each). Trimming took 3 bases from V and 4 from J, leaving 16 bases between them. The CDR3 is 16 residues long. Germline CDR1 is SGHVS and CDR2 is FQNEAQ.

The genes are TRBV5-5 and TRBJ1-4, with D perhaps TRBD1 (6 bases). Germline assignment: CDR1 SGHKS and CDR2 YYEKEE (reference sequence). The ends were cut back, 1 base at V and 6 bases at J, with 13 bases in the middle. The CDR3 runs 15 residues. CDR3 region: CASSLLPGVDEKLFF. In nucleotides, the CDR3 is TGTGCCAGCAGCTTGTTGCCAGGGGTAGATGAAAAACTGTTTTTT.

V and J are TRBV2 and TRBJ2-2, with TRBD1 matching over 10 bases. CDR1 and CDR2 (germline): SNHLY, FYNNEI. The CDR3 consists of 15 residues. V was pared by 6 bases and J by 5 bases, with 6 bases of the junction left unmatched. The CDR3 DNA is TGTGCCAGCAGCCTGACAGGGGGCGGGACCGGGGAGCTGTTTTTT. It codes for CASSLTGGGTGELFF.

The table lists this clone with a few counts. Here the CDR3 reads CASSQPPDTQYF. CDR3 DNA sequence: TGTGCCAGCAGCCAACCTCCGGATACGCAGTATTTT. The gene calls are TRBV3-1 (or the pseudogene TRBV3-2) and TRBJ2-3; D gene ambiguous. Germline loops: CDR1 LGHDT, CDR2 YNNKEL (reference sequence). The ends were cut back, 2 bases at V and 6 bases at J, with 6 bases in the middle. This CDR3 region has 12 residues.

V is TRBV7-7 and J is TRBJ2-1; 9 bases are a match to TRBD1. The V and J ends lost 5 bases and 9 bases, in that order; junction bases with no gene match: 8. Germline V gene data show CDR1 as SSHAT and CDR2 as FNYEAQ (reference sequence). CDR3 size: 14 residues. CDR3 in amino acids: CASSHRTGESEQFF. CDR3 nucleotide sequence: TGTGCCAGCAGCCACCGGACAGGGGAAAGTGAGCAGTTCTTC.

The chain couples TRBV18 to TRBJ1-5; D is unresolved. Trimming left V 5 bases short and J 4 bases short, with 18 bases between. Per germline, CDR1 KGHSH and CDR2 LQKENI. CDR3 length: 16 amino acids. CDR3 sequence: CASSGDVRARNQPQHF. The CDR3 DNA reads as TGTGCCAGCTCAGGAGACGTTAGAGCGAGGAATCAGCCCCAGCATTTT.

Here the CDR3 DNA reads TGTGCCAGCAGCCCTCCCAGGGAAAACACTGAAGCTTTCTTT. It yields the protein CASSPPRENTEAFF. V is TRBV7-9 and J is TRBJ1-1; maybe TRBD1 (5 bases). The CDR3 loop spans 14 amino acids. V lost 5 bases, J lost 2 bases, and 12 bases lay in between. Germline V gives CDR1 SEHNR, CDR2 FQNEAQ (reference sequence).

This clone was detected only once. The V gene is TRBV15, the J gene TRBJ1-5; D is perhaps TRBD1 (5 bases). Trimming pared 5 bases from V and 7 bases from J, leaving 15 bases between. This CDR3 region has 14 residues. CDR1 LNHNV and CDR2 YYDKDF come from the germline V gene (reference sequence). CDR3 residues: CATSLHGGGQPQHF. CDR3 nucleotides: TGTGCCACCAGCCTTCATGGGGGAGGACAGCCCCAGCATTTT.

The chain recombines TRBV19 with TRBJ1-6; 10 bases match TRBD1. Germline lookup yields CDR1 LNHDA and CDR2 SQIVND (reference sequence). CDR3 length: 17 residues. Trimming at V came to 1 base and at J to 9 bases, leaving 9 bases not matched to a gene. In nucleotides, the CDR3 is TGTGCCAGTAGTATAGGATCCGGACAGGGGGTAGGTTCACCCCTCCACTTT. It translates to CASSIGSGQGVGSPLHF.